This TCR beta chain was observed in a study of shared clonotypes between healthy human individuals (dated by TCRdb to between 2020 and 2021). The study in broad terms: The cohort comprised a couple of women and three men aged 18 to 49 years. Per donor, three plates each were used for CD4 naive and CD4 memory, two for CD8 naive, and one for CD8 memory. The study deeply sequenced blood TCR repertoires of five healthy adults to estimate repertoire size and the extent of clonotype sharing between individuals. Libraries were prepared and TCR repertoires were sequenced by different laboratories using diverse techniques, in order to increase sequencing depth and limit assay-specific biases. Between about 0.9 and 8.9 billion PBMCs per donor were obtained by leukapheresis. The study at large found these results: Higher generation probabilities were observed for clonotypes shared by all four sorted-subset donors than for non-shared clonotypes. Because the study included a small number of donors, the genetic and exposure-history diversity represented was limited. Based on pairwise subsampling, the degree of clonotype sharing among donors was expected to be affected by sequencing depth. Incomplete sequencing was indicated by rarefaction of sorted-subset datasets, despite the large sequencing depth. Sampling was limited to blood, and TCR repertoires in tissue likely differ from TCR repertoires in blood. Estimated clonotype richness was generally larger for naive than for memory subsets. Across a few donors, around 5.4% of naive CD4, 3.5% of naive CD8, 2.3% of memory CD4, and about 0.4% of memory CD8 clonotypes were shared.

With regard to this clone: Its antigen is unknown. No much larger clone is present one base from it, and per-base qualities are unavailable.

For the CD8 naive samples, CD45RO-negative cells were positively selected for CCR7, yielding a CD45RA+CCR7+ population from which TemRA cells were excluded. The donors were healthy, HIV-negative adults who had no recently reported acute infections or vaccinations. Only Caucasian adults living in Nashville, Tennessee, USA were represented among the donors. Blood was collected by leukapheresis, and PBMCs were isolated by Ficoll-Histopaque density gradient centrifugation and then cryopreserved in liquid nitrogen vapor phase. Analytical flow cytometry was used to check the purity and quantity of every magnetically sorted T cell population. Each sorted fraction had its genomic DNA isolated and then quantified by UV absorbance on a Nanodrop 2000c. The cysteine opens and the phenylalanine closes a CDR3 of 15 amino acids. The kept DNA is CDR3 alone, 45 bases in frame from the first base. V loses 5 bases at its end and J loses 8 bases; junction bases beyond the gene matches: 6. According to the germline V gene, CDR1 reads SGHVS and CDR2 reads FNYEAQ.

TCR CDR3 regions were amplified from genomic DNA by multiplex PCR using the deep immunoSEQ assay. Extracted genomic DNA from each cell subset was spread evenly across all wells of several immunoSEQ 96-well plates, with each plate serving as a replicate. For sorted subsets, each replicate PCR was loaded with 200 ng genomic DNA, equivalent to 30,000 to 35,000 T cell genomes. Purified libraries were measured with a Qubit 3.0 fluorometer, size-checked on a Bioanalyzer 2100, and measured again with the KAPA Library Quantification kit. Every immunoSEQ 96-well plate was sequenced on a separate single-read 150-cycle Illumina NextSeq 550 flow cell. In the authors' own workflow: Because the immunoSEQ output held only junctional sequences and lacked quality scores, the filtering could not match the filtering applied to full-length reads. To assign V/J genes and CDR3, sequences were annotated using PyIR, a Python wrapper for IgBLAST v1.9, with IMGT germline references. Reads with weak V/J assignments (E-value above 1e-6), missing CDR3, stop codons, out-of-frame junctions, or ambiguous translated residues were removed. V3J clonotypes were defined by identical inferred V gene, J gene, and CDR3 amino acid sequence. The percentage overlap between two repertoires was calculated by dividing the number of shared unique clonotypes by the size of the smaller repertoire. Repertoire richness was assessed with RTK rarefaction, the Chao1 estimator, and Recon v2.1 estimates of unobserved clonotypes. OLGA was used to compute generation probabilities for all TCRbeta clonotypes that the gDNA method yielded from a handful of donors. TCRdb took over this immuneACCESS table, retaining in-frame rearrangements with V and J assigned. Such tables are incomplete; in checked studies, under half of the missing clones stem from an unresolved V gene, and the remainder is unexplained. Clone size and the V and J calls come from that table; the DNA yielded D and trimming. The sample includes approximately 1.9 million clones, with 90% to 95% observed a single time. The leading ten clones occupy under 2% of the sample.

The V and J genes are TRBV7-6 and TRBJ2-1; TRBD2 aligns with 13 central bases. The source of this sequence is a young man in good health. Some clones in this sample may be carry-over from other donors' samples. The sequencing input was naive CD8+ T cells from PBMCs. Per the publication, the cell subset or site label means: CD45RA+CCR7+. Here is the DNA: TGTGCCAGCAGCCCGGGACTAGCGGGAACGGATGAGCAGTTCTTC. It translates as CASSPGLAGTDEQFF.